Listed below are T cell receptor beta chains from one sample, sequenced in a study of Ad26.COV2.S vaccination and SARS-CoV-2 variants. Generated by immunoSEQ multiplex PCR, the TCRdb table keeps only in-frame clones and is missing some. The sample consists of around 400,000 clones, 90% of them appearing once. The material sequenced was peripheral blood, taken in a trial of Ad26.COV2.S vaccine versus placebo. Receptors were obtained from a person aged 18 to 59 who received the Ad26.COV2.S COVID-19 vaccine or a placebo. Each CDR3 is given with its conserved first and last residue. A D gene is named only where the DNA matches it firmly. Clone size, where shown, is once, few, many, or a class for clones that have expanded.

cdr3_nt: TGTGCCAGCAGCTTGTCGCCGTCTAGCAATCAGCCCCAGCATTTT
cdr3_aa: CASSLSPSSNQPQHF
j_call: TRBJ1-5
d_call: .
clone_size: .
v_call: TRBV5-5

cdr3_nt: TGCAGCGTTGGGGGACTAGCGTACTCCTACAATGAGCAGTTCTTC
cdr3_aa: CSVGGLAYSYNEQFF
j_call: TRBJ2-1
d_call: TRBD2
clone_size: once
v_call: TRBV29-1

cdr3_nt: TGTGCCAGCTCTAAGACAGGGGGAGAGAGGAACACTGAAGCTTTCTTT
cdr3_aa: CASSKTGGERNTEAFF
j_call: TRBJ1-1
d_call: TRBD1
clone_size: .
v_call: TRBV9

cdr3_nt: TGTGCCAGCAGCCCTCGAGGGGAACGGGAGTACACCGGGGAGCTGTTTTTT
cdr3_aa: CASSPRGEREYTGELFF
j_call: TRBJ2-2
d_call: .
clone_size: .
v_call: TRBV3-1/TRBV3-2

cdr3_nt: TGTGCCAGCAGCTTGGCAAGGACAGGGACTAATGAAAAACTGTTTTTT
cdr3_aa: CASSLARTGTNEKLFF
j_call: TRBJ1-4
d_call: TRBD1
clone_size: .
v_call: TRBV5-4

cdr3_nt: TGTGCCAGCAGCCAAAGGTACACCGGGGAGCTGTTTTTT
cdr3_aa: CASSQRYTGELFF
j_call: TRBJ2-2
d_call: .
clone_size: .
v_call: TRBV3-1/TRBV3-2

cdr3_nt: TGTGCCAGCAGCTTAGGGTCACTAGCGGGAGTAAGCTATGAGCAGTTCTTC
cdr3_aa: CASSLGSLAGVSYEQFF
j_call: TRBJ2-1
d_call: TRBD2
clone_size: .
v_call: TRBV7-9

cdr3_nt: TGTGCCAGCAGCTCAATCGGCAGGATCACATCGGGAGGAAACACCATATATTTT
cdr3_aa: CASSSIGRITSGGNTIYF
j_call: TRBJ1-3
d_call: .
clone_size: .
v_call: TRBV5-8

cdr3_nt: TGTGCCAGCAGCTTAACTGTAGAAGAGACCCAGTACTTC
cdr3_aa: CASSLTVEETQYF
j_call: TRBJ2-5
d_call: .
clone_size: .
v_call: TRBV7-9

cdr3_nt: TGCAGCGTTCGAGCAGCCAAAAACATTCAGTACTTC
cdr3_aa: CSVRAAKNIQYF
j_call: TRBJ2-4
d_call: .
clone_size: .
v_call: TRBV29-1

cdr3_nt: TGTGCCAGCAAACCTGGGGGGGCTAATTACGAGCAGTACTTC
cdr3_aa: CASKPGGANYEQYF
j_call: TRBJ2-7
d_call: .
clone_size: .
v_call: TRBV25-1

cdr3_nt: TGTGCCAGCAGCCAAGATCGGTTTAAGCAGTACTTC
cdr3_aa: CASSQDRFKQYF
j_call: TRBJ2-7
d_call: .
clone_size: .
v_call: TRBV3-1/TRBV3-2

cdr3_nt: TGTGCCAGCAGTGTAAGCGGGGGCTACAATGAGCAGTTCTTC
cdr3_aa: CASSVSGGYNEQFF
j_call: TRBJ2-1
d_call: TRBD2
clone_size: .
v_call: TRBV2

cdr3_nt: TGTGCCAGCAGCTTAGGAAAAGGCGAGCAGTACTTC
cdr3_aa: CASSLGKGEQYF
j_call: TRBJ2-7
d_call: .
clone_size: .
v_call: TRBV7-8

cdr3_nt: TGCGCCAGCAGCTACAAAGGGGGGAGCTCCTACGAGCAGTACTTC
cdr3_aa: CASSYKGGSSYEQYF
j_call: TRBJ2-7
d_call: .
clone_size: .
v_call: TRBV4-3

cdr3_nt: TGTGCCAGCAGTTACACCGCCGGACTAGCGGGAGCTTACAATGAGCAGTTCTTC
cdr3_aa: CASSYTAGLAGAYNEQFF
j_call: TRBJ2-1
d_call: TRBD2
clone_size: .
v_call: TRBV6-2/TRBV6-3

cdr3_nt: TGCGCCAGCAGTGAGTCCCGACAGGGGGCCGCTGCTAGGCCCCAGCATTTT
cdr3_aa: CASSESRQGAAARPQHF
j_call: TRBJ1-5
d_call: TRBD1
clone_size: .
v_call: TRBV10-2

cdr3_nt: TGCAGCGGGGGACAGGGGGACACTGAAGCTTTCTTT
cdr3_aa: CSGGQGDTEAFF
j_call: TRBJ1-1
d_call: TRBD1
clone_size: .
v_call: TRBV29-1

cdr3_nt: TGTGCCAGCAGTGAATATGTCAGAGGGGCGGGGACCCAGTACTTC
cdr3_aa: CASSEYVRGAGTQYF
j_call: TRBJ2-5
d_call: .
clone_size: once
v_call: TRBV25-1

cdr3_nt: TGTGCCTCCTCCACAGATGAGCAGTTCTTC
cdr3_aa: CASSTDEQFF
j_call: TRBJ2-1
d_call: .
clone_size: once
v_call: TRBV7-9

cdr3_nt: TGTGCCAGCAGCTTATGGGGCGGGGATACGCAGTATTTT
cdr3_aa: CASSLWGGDTQYF
j_call: TRBJ2-3
d_call: .
clone_size: .
v_call: TRBV11-2

cdr3_nt: TGTGCCAGCAGCCAAGCCCAGGGGGGCGAGCAGTACTTC
cdr3_aa: CASSQAQGGEQYF
j_call: TRBJ2-7
d_call: .
clone_size: .
v_call: TRBV28

cdr3_nt: TGTGCCAGCAGCCGTGACAGGGACTTCACCGATACGCAGTATTTT
cdr3_aa: CASSRDRDFTDTQYF
j_call: TRBJ2-3
d_call: .
clone_size: .
v_call: TRBV14

cdr3_nt: TGTGCCAGCAGTTTTGGGCAAAACATTCAGTACTTC
cdr3_aa: CASSFGQNIQYF
j_call: TRBJ2-4
d_call: .
clone_size: once
v_call: TRBV28

cdr3_nt: TGTGCCAGCAGCTTAACCGGGACTCCTGGCAATCAGCCCCAGCATTTT
cdr3_aa: CASSLTGTPGNQPQHF
j_call: TRBJ1-5
d_call: .
clone_size: once
v_call: TRBV7-8

cdr3_nt: TGTGCCAGCAGCAAAAGAGGGGTTCCCTACGAGCAGTACTTC
cdr3_aa: CASSKRGVPYEQYF
j_call: TRBJ2-7
d_call: .
clone_size: .
v_call: TRBV21-1

cdr3_nt: TGTGCCAGCAGCTTAGCACAGGGGCTGCTCTCTGGCTACACCTTC
cdr3_aa: CASSLAQGLLSGYTF
j_call: TRBJ1-2
d_call: TRBD1
clone_size: .
v_call: TRBV7-2

cdr3_nt: TGTGCCAGTAGTAACGAGGGTTTGTACGAGCAGTACTTC
cdr3_aa: CASSNEGLYEQYF
j_call: TRBJ2-7
d_call: .
clone_size: .
v_call: TRBV19

cdr3_nt: TGCGCCAGCAGCTCCGGGACAGTTGGCTACACCTTC
cdr3_aa: CASSSGTVGYTF
j_call: TRBJ1-2
d_call: TRBD1
clone_size: .
v_call: TRBV5-1

cdr3_nt: TGTGCCAGCAGCGTAGGGCTAGCGGGAATCACCGGGGAGCTGTTTTTT
cdr3_aa: CASSVGLAGITGELFF
j_call: TRBJ2-2
d_call: TRBD2
clone_size: once
v_call: TRBV9

cdr3_nt: TGTGCCAGTAGTACTAGGGTAGGAGGAAACACCATATATTTT
cdr3_aa: CASSTRVGGNTIYF
j_call: TRBJ1-3
d_call: .
clone_size: .
v_call: TRBV19